This T cell receptor (beta chain) was captured in a study of cytomegalovirus exposure and HLA in healthy donors. Points from the study as a whole: Common viral pathogens were later found to be apparently linked to several of the most significant clusters. TCR beta chains associated with HLA were, in a later analysis, more clonally expanded than equally common others. Reports state that TCR beta sequences accurately predicted most subjects' HLA-A and HLA-B alleles.

PCR primers comprised 60 Vbeta and 13 Jbeta primers. In the authors' workflow: About 11 million of the roughly 77 million unique TCR beta chains counted in a later analysis were shared. Produced via immunoSEQ multiplex PCR; TCRdb's table is partial and in-frame only. The DNA was the basis for D and trimming; V, J and clone size are from that table. The table lists 120,000 to 150,000 clones, around 80% of them singletons. With respect to this clone: Its antigen is as yet unknown.

There are 14 residues in the CDR3. From germline, CDR1 is SGHTA and CDR2 FQGNSA. The germline V and J ends were trimmed by 1 base and 3 bases, with 9 bases remaining between them. The sequence was collected from a man aged 35 to 55 in good health and CMV-seropositive. Sequencing used PBMCs. V is TRBV7-2 and J is TRBJ1-2; D is unclear. CDR3 nucleotide sequence: TGTGCCAGCAGCTTAGACGGGAACGACTATGGCTACACCTTC. Its protein is CASSLDGNDYGYTF.